The rows below give T cell receptor beta chains drawn from one sample of a study of control samples from healthy donors and cancer patients. Sequenced by immunoSEQ multiplex PCR; TCRdb stores in-frame clones only, minus some. Of 100,000 to 150,000 clones in the sample, approximately 92% were seen once. Specimen: PBMCs. The source of these receptors is an elderly man with head and neck cancer. Each CDR3 is given with its conserved first and last residue. Each record gives: J gene, D gene, V gene, clone size, CDR3 protein, CDR3 DNA. A D gene is named only where the DNA matches it firmly. Clone sizes are given selectively: once, few, many, or a class where the clone is expanded.

j_call: TRBJ2-1; d_call: TRBD2; v_call: TRBV7-2; clone_size: -; cdr3_aa: CASSLYAGARYNEQFF; cdr3_nt: TGTGCCAGCAGCTTATATGCGGGAGCCCGATACAATGAGCAGTTCTTC
j_call: TRBJ1-1; d_call: -; v_call: TRBV20-1; clone_size: -; cdr3_aa: CSASWGINTEAFF; cdr3_nt: TGCAGTGCTAGTTGGGGGATTAACACTGAAGCTTTCTTT
j_call: TRBJ1-1; d_call: -; v_call: TRBV6-1; clone_size: -; cdr3_aa: CASSDGQTAYTEAFF; cdr3_nt: TGTGCCAGCAGTGACGGACAGACAGCCTACACTGAAGCTTTCTTT
j_call: TRBJ1-6; d_call: -; v_call: TRBV19; clone_size: -; cdr3_aa: CASSLRSRVDSPLHF; cdr3_nt: TGTGCCAGTAGTCTACGTTCCAGGGTGGATTCACCCCTCCACTTT
j_call: TRBJ1-4; d_call: -; v_call: TRBV7-9; clone_size: -; cdr3_aa: CASWGSAFEEKLFF; cdr3_nt: TGTGCCAGCTGGGGGTCCGCTTTCGAGGAAAAACTGTTTTTT
j_call: TRBJ2-7; d_call: TRBD1; v_call: TRBV3-1/TRBV3-2; clone_size: -; cdr3_aa: CASSHPWTGPYEQYF; cdr3_nt: TGTGCCAGCAGCCATCCATGGACAGGGCCCTACGAGCAGTACTTC
j_call: TRBJ1-4; d_call: TRBD1; v_call: TRBV19; clone_size: -; cdr3_aa: CASRDRANSTTNEKLFF; cdr3_nt: TGTGCCAGTAGGGACAGGGCTAATTCAACAACTAATGAAAAACTGTTTTTT
j_call: TRBJ2-2; d_call: TRBD1; v_call: TRBV15; clone_size: -; cdr3_aa: CATSGTEDTYQGETGELFF; cdr3_nt: TGTGCCACCAGCGGGACAGAAGATACATACCAGGGCGAGACCGGGGAGCTGTTTTTT
j_call: TRBJ2-3; d_call: TRBD2; v_call: TRBV5-1; clone_size: -; cdr3_aa: CASSLGAGGSDTQYF; cdr3_nt: TGCGCCAGCAGCTTGGGAGCGGGGGGATCAGATACGCAGTATTTT
j_call: TRBJ1-1; d_call: TRBD1; v_call: TRBV9; clone_size: -; cdr3_aa: CASSVEPIRGGNTEAFF; cdr3_nt: TGTGCCAGCAGCGTAGAGCCCATCAGGGGGGGGAACACTGAAGCTTTCTTT
j_call: TRBJ2-3; d_call: TRBD2; v_call: TRBV30; clone_size: -; cdr3_aa: CAWRIGRLAGGTSTDTQYF; cdr3_nt: TGTGCCTGGAGAATCGGGAGACTAGCGGGAGGGACTAGCACAGATACGCAGTATTTT
j_call: TRBJ2-4; d_call: -; v_call: TRBV19; clone_size: -; cdr3_aa: CASSEAGRGLAKNIQYF; cdr3_nt: TGTGCCAGTAGTGAGGCGGGCCGTGGACTAGCCAAAAACATTCAGTACTTC
j_call: TRBJ2-7; d_call: -; v_call: TRBV7-9; clone_size: -; cdr3_aa: CASSPRPGPPYEQYF; cdr3_nt: TGTGCCAGCAGCCCTCGCCCGGGCCCCCCCTACGAGCAGTACTTC
j_call: TRBJ1-5; d_call: TRBD1; v_call: TRBV9; clone_size: -; cdr3_aa: CASSVEGQANQPQHF; cdr3_nt: TGTGCCAGCAGCGTAGAGGGACAGGCTAATCAGCCCCAGCATTTT
j_call: TRBJ2-1; d_call: -; v_call: TRBV7-7; clone_size: -; cdr3_aa: CASSPGLTVDEQFF; cdr3_nt: TGTGCCAGCAGCCCAGGACTAACCGTAGATGAGCAGTTCTTC
j_call: TRBJ1-2; d_call: -; v_call: TRBV12-5; clone_size: -; cdr3_aa: CASEENYGYTF; cdr3_nt: TGTGCTAGTGAGGAAAATTATGGCTACACCTTC
j_call: TRBJ2-1; d_call: TRBD2; v_call: TRBV20-1; clone_size: -; cdr3_aa: CSASRLAVLEDEQFF; cdr3_nt: TGCAGTGCTAGTCGACTAGCAGTTCTAGAAGATGAGCAGTTCTTC
j_call: TRBJ1-1; d_call: -; v_call: TRBV7-2; clone_size: -; cdr3_aa: CASSLGQGNTEAFF; cdr3_nt: TGTGCCAGCAGCTTAGGCCAGGGGAACACTGAAGCTTTCTTT
j_call: TRBJ2-1; d_call: -; v_call: TRBV4-3; clone_size: -; cdr3_aa: CASSQGDGGRYNEQFF; cdr3_nt: TGCGCCAGCAGCCAAGGGGACGGGGGTAGGTACAATGAGCAGTTCTTC
j_call: TRBJ2-7; d_call: -; v_call: TRBV5-1; clone_size: -; cdr3_aa: CASSLETGEGYEQYF; cdr3_nt: TGCGCCAGCAGCTTGGAGACAGGGGAGGGTTACGAGCAGTACTTC
j_call: TRBJ2-1; d_call: TRBD2; v_call: TRBV6-6; clone_size: -; cdr3_aa: CASRASGTSNNEQFF; cdr3_nt: TGTGCCAGCAGGGCAAGCGGGACGTCTAACAATGAGCAGTTCTTC
j_call: TRBJ2-7; d_call: -; v_call: TRBV5-1; clone_size: once; cdr3_aa: CASSLDIGGEQYF; cdr3_nt: TGCGCCAGCAGCTTGGATATAGGAGGCGAGCAGTACTTC
j_call: TRBJ2-2; d_call: TRBD1; v_call: TRBV18; clone_size: -; cdr3_aa: CASSPRTGDTGELFF; cdr3_nt: TGTGCCAGCTCACCCAGGACAGGAGACACCGGGGAGCTGTTTTTT
j_call: TRBJ1-2; d_call: -; v_call: TRBV7-2; clone_size: -; cdr3_aa: CASSLWGGHGYTF; cdr3_nt: TGTGCCAGCAGCTTATGGGGAGGGCATGGCTACACCTTC
j_call: TRBJ1-1; d_call: -; v_call: TRBV14; clone_size: -; cdr3_aa: CASSPAGGGTEAFF; cdr3_nt: TGTGCCAGCAGCCCAGCGGGGGGAGGAACTGAAGCTTTCTTT
j_call: TRBJ1-1; d_call: -; v_call: TRBV14; clone_size: -; cdr3_aa: CASSRRAAFDDTEAFF; cdr3_nt: TGTGCCAGCAGCCGTCGAGCAGCCTTTGATGACACTGAAGCTTTCTTT
j_call: TRBJ2-3; d_call: TRBD2; v_call: TRBV7-9; clone_size: -; cdr3_aa: CASSLSGGRDTQYF; cdr3_nt: TGTGCCAGCAGCCTTAGCGGGGGCCGGGATACGCAGTATTTT
j_call: TRBJ2-1; d_call: TRBD1; v_call: TRBV5-1; clone_size: -; cdr3_aa: CASSSASGGEQFF; cdr3_nt: TGCGCCAGCAGCTCCGCCTCAGGGGGTGAGCAGTTCTTC
j_call: TRBJ2-2; d_call: TRBD2; v_call: TRBV11-2; clone_size: -; cdr3_aa: CASSPGGVASGNTGELFF; cdr3_nt: TGTGCCAGCAGCCCCGGCGGGGTGGCTAGCGGGAACACCGGGGAGCTGTTTTTT
j_call: TRBJ2-6; d_call: -; v_call: TRBV20-1; clone_size: -; cdr3_aa: CSALGANVLTF; cdr3_nt: TGCAGTGCTCTCGGGGCCAACGTCCTGACTTTC
j_call: TRBJ2-2; d_call: -; v_call: TRBV18; clone_size: -; cdr3_aa: CASSAFSTDTGELFF; cdr3_nt: TGTGCCAGCTCTGCCTTTTCGACAGACACCGGGGAGCTGTTTTTT
j_call: TRBJ1-4; d_call: -; v_call: TRBV2; clone_size: -; cdr3_aa: CASRTGLTVTNEKLFF; cdr3_nt: TGTGCCAGCAGGACGGGATTGACCGTAACTAATGAAAAACTGTTTTTT
j_call: TRBJ1-5; d_call: TRBD1; v_call: TRBV5-5; clone_size: -; cdr3_aa: CASARLPSDRGSQPQHF; cdr3_nt: TGTGCCAGCGCGCGCCTCCCATCGGACAGGGGGAGTCAGCCCCAGCATTTT
j_call: TRBJ1-4; d_call: -; v_call: TRBV2; clone_size: -; cdr3_aa: CASRARTGLNEKLFF; cdr3_nt: TGTGCCAGCAGAGCAAGAACAGGGCTTAATGAAAAACTGTTTTTT
j_call: TRBJ2-1; d_call: -; v_call: TRBV5-4; clone_size: -; cdr3_aa: CASSLQTGPSYNEQFF; cdr3_nt: TGTGCCAGCAGCTTGCAGACCGGACCTTCCTACAATGAGCAGTTCTTC
j_call: TRBJ1-2; d_call: -; v_call: TRBV28; clone_size: -; cdr3_aa: CASSPRDGGNYGYTF; cdr3_nt: TGTGCCAGCAGCCCTCGGGACGGGGGGAACTATGGCTACACCTTC
j_call: TRBJ1-1; d_call: -; v_call: TRBV5-5; clone_size: once; cdr3_aa: CASTRDGMDTEAFF; cdr3_nt: TGTGCCAGCACCCGAGATGGGATGGACACTGAAGCTTTCTTT
j_call: TRBJ2-5; d_call: -; v_call: TRBV3-1/TRBV3-2; clone_size: -; cdr3_aa: CASSQDSPGQETQYF; cdr3_nt: TGTGCCAGCAGCCAAGATTCCCCGGGGCAAGAGACCCAGTACTTC
j_call: TRBJ1-5; d_call: -; v_call: TRBV4-1; clone_size: -; cdr3_aa: CASSQDHANQPQHF; cdr3_nt: TGCGCCAGCAGCCAAGATCACGCAAATCAGCCCCAGCATTTT
j_call: TRBJ2-3; d_call: -; v_call: TRBV6-5; clone_size: -; cdr3_aa: CASSYYRGDTQYF; cdr3_nt: TGTGCCAGCAGTTACTACAGAGGAGATACGCAGTATTTT
j_call: TRBJ1-1; d_call: TRBD1; v_call: TRBV27; clone_size: -; cdr3_aa: CASSLRDRVTEAFF; cdr3_nt: TGTGCCAGCAGTTTACGGGACAGGGTCACTGAAGCTTTCTTT
j_call: TRBJ2-7; d_call: -; v_call: TRBV3-1/TRBV3-2; clone_size: -; cdr3_aa: CASSQGAPYEQYF; cdr3_nt: TGTGCCAGCAGCCAAGGGGCCCCCTACGAGCAGTACTTC
j_call: TRBJ2-7; d_call: -; v_call: TRBV5-4; clone_size: -; cdr3_aa: CASSLGGPGEQYF; cdr3_nt: TGTGCCAGCAGCTTGGGGGGCCCAGGGGAACAGTACTTC
j_call: TRBJ2-2; d_call: -; v_call: TRBV11-2; clone_size: -; cdr3_aa: CASSFRVDTGELFF; cdr3_nt: TGTGCCAGCAGTTTCAGGGTTGACACCGGGGAGCTGTTTTTT
j_call: TRBJ2-7; d_call: -; v_call: TRBV27; clone_size: -; cdr3_aa: CASRTNAYEQYF; cdr3_nt: TGTGCCAGCAGGACGAACGCCTACGAGCAGTACTTC
j_call: TRBJ2-3; d_call: -; v_call: TRBV12-1; clone_size: -; cdr3_aa: CASPGLATDTQYF; cdr3_nt: TGTGCCAGCCCGGGACTAGCAACAGATACGCAGTATTTT
j_call: TRBJ1-5; d_call: -; v_call: TRBV7-2; clone_size: -; cdr3_aa: CASSLVGGPQHF; cdr3_nt: TGTGCCAGCAGCTTAGTTGGGGGGCCCCAGCATTTT
j_call: TRBJ2-2; d_call: TRBD2; v_call: TRBV7-9; clone_size: -; cdr3_aa: CASSSPGRALPGELFF; cdr3_nt: TGTGCCAGCAGCTCCCCAGGGAGGGCGTTACCCGGGGAGCTGTTTTTT
j_call: TRBJ1-1; d_call: -; v_call: TRBV5-1; clone_size: -; cdr3_aa: CASSLITGNTEAFF; cdr3_nt: TGCGCCAGCAGCTTGATCACAGGGAACACTGAAGCTTTCTTT
j_call: TRBJ2-7; d_call: -; v_call: TRBV27; clone_size: -; cdr3_aa: CASSSLRTASYEQYF; cdr3_nt: TGTGCCAGCAGTTCGTTGAGAACGGCCTCCTACGAGCAGTACTTC
j_call: TRBJ1-5; d_call: TRBD1; v_call: TRBV2; clone_size: -; cdr3_aa: CASSGQGSNQPQHF; cdr3_nt: TGTGCCAGCAGTGGACAGGGAAGCAATCAGCCCCAGCATTTT
j_call: TRBJ2-1; d_call: TRBD1; v_call: TRBV7-6; clone_size: -; cdr3_aa: CASSSRRDRGNEQFF; cdr3_nt: TGTGCCAGCAGCTCCCGCCGCGACAGGGGCAATGAGCAGTTCTTC
j_call: TRBJ1-5; d_call: -; v_call: TRBV2; clone_size: -; cdr3_aa: CATGGNQPQHF; cdr3_nt: TGTGCCACCGGGGGCAATCAGCCCCAGCATTTT
j_call: TRBJ2-1; d_call: -; v_call: TRBV19; clone_size: -; cdr3_aa: CASSTYFGELGNEQFF; cdr3_nt: TGTGCCAGTAGTACTTATTTTGGGGAGCTGGGCAATGAGCAGTTCTTC
j_call: TRBJ1-1; d_call: -; v_call: TRBV6-2/TRBV6-3; clone_size: -; cdr3_aa: CASSPRVGGESTEAFF; cdr3_nt: TGTGCCAGCAGCCCTCGAGTTGGGGGCGAAAGCACTGAAGCTTTCTTT